This passage covers 13 T cell receptor beta chains from one sample sequenced in a study of cytomegalovirus exposure and HLA in healthy donors. PCR used 60 Vbeta primers and 13 Jbeta primers. Profiled with immunoSEQ multiplex PCR; TCRdb holds only in-frame clones, not every one. This sample contains around 35,000 clones. Specimen: PBMCs. Receptors originate from a woman in her thirties or forties in good health and CMV-seropositive.

The chain combines TRBV11-2 with TRBJ2-6, with D uncertain. Germline assignment: CDR1 SGHAT and CDR2 FQNNGV. Trimming took 1 base from V and 0 from J, leaving 4 bases between them. The CDR3 runs to 15 residues. The CDR3 spells CASSLGASGANVLTF. DNA for the CDR3: TGTGCCAGCAGCTTAGGGGCCTCTGGGGCCAACGTCCTGACTTTC.

The chain links TRBV6-5 to TRBJ1-1, with TRBD1 matching 7 bases. The CDR3 runs 16 residues. Trimming removed 1 base from V and 0 bases from J; junction bases left unmatched: 5. Germline-derived CDR1 and CDR2 are MNHEY and SVGAGI. The CDR3 is CASSYLQGTLNTEAFF. The CDR3 DNA sequence: TGTGCCAGCAGTTACTTACAGGGGACTCTGAACACTGAAGCTTTCTTT.

The chain combines TRBV2 with TRBJ1-2, with D possibly being TRBD1 (5 bases). This CDR3 contains 15 residues. Germline V gives CDR1 SNHLY, CDR2 FYNNEI. The germline V and J ends were trimmed by 3 bases and 2 bases, with 13 bases remaining between them. The CDR3 DNA sequence: TGTGCCAGCAGTGACAGGGAAGGTTTCAACTATGGCTACACCTTC. Translating it yields CASSDREGFNYGYTF.

The chain links TRBV5-1 to TRBJ2-3; perhaps TRBD1 as D (7 bases). The length of the CDR3 is 16 residues. Germline V lookup: CDR1 SGHRS, CDR2 YFSETQ. Trimming cost V 0 bases and J 2 bases, with 13 bases left between them. The CDR3 loop reads CASSLEGRGVTDTQYF. The CDR3 coding sequence is TGCGCCAGCAGCTTGGAGGGCAGGGGGGTCACAGATACGCAGTATTTT. Full variable domain (missing parts from reference TRBV5-1 and TRBJ2-3): KAGVTQTPRYLIKTRGQQVTLSCSPISGHRSVSWYQQTPGQGLQFLFEYFSETQRNKGNFPGRFSGRQFSNSRSEMNVSTLELGDSALYLCASSLEGRGVTDTQYFGPGTRLTVL.

This chain connects TRBV5-6 to TRBJ2-3; 8 nucleotides match TRBD2. The germline CDR1 and CDR2 sequences are SGHDT and YYEEEE. This CDR3 comprises 17 residues. The junction had 13 bases not matched to a gene; V was cut back by 1 base and J by 6 bases. CDR3 region: CASSLSPLSGGFDTQYF. The CDR3 DNA is TGTGCCAGCAGCTTGTCCCCCCTGTCGGGAGGGTTTGATACGCAGTATTTT.

The chain uses TRBV28 and TRBJ2-7; 8 bases are shared with TRBD1. The CDR3 has 16 amino acids. The V gene end was trimmed by 6 bases and the J gene end by 0 bases; junction bases not matched to a gene: 10. CDR1 is MDHEN and CDR2 is SYDVKM in the germline V gene. The CDR3 is CASRTAGTGSSYEQYF. CDR3 bases: TGTGCCAGCAGAACAGCCGGGACAGGTAGCTCCTACGAGCAGTACTTC.

V is TRBV5-1 and J is TRBJ2-5; TRBD2 aligns across 7 bases. Germline V gene sequence: CDR1 SGHRS, CDR2 YFSETQ. J was trimmed by 5 bases and V by 4 bases; bases with no gene match: 11. The CDR3 contains 15 residues. The DNA of the CDR3 is TGCGCCAGCAGCCCGAGCGGGGCCCGGGGGGAGACCCAGTACTTC. It codes for CASSPSGARGETQYF.

The chain employs TRBV5-5 and TRBJ1-5; D perhaps matches TRBD1 (5 bases). CDR3 length: 14 amino acids. The germline V and J ends were trimmed by 4 bases and 3 bases, with 11 bases remaining between them. Germline V gives CDR1 SGHKS, CDR2 YYEKEE (reference sequence). Written as DNA, the CDR3 is TGTGCCAGCAGCCATACAGGTTCCAATCAGCCCCAGCATTTT. This translates into CASSHTGSNQPQHF.

This sequence joins TRBV2 and TRBJ2-3, with a possible D match to TRBD1 (6 bases). The CDR3 loop spans 17 amino acids. Trimming pared 2 bases from V and 2 bases from J, leaving 17 bases between. Germline CDR1 is SNHLY and CDR2 is FYNNEI. The CDR3 nucleotides are TGTGCCAGCAGTGAATCTTGGGCCACAGGGATCACAGATACGCAGTATTTT. Protein product: CASSESWATGITDTQYF.

This rearrangement joins TRBV7-8 to TRBJ2-3, with 12 positions matching TRBD2. The CDR3 is made up of 17 amino acids. V lost 5 bases, J lost 4 bases, and 10 bases stayed unmatched. The germline gives CDR1 SGHVS, CDR2 FQNEAQ. In nucleotides, the CDR3 is TGTGCCAGCAGCCAACCCCTAGCGGGAGGGCCCCCAGATACGCAGTATTTT. Its translation is CASSQPLAGGPPDTQYF.

V usage is TRBV7-8 and J usage is TRBJ2-1; no firm D call. The CDR3 has 11 residues. CDR1 is SGHVS and CDR2 is FQNEAQ in the germline V gene. Trimming cost V 3 bases and J 9 bases, with 6 bases left between them. The CDR3 DNA reads TGTGCCAGCAGCTTTATCGGTGAGCAGTTCTTC. It yields the protein CASSFIGEQFF.

A word on this clone: An end of the junction does not agree with germline; a read error may underlie this. The V and J genes are TRBV7-8 and TRBJ1-3; TRBD1 aligns across 9 bases. The CDR3 has 15 amino acids. CDR1 and CDR2 from the germline V gene are SGHVS and FQNEAQ. This CDR3 reads CASSLRRDRVKVRDF. The CDR3, as DNA: TGTGCCAGCAGCTTACGTCGGGACAGGGTAAAAGTACGGGATTTT.

The chain joins TRBV14 to TRBJ2-5; TRBD1 matches at 11 bases. Germline V gene sequence: CDR1 SGHDN, CDR2 FVKESK. The CDR3 is made up of 16 amino acids. V dropped 2 bases and J dropped 5; count of bases not matched to a gene: 7. The chain's CDR3 is CASSQRRTGGGETQYF. The CDR3 nucleotides are TGTGCCAGCAGCCAAAGAAGGACAGGGGGCGGGGAGACCCAGTACTTC.